This T cell receptor (beta chain) was retrieved from a study of blood T cell repertoires in COVID-19. Whole-study context: Collection of acute and convalescent COVID-19 samples took place in the United States, Italy and Spain. Sources were T cells, B-cell-depleted T cells, or PBMCs; the material itself was cDNA or gDNA.

Per the study methods: Scientists estimated how many nucleated cells there were by amplifying reference gene primers. Method: immunoSEQ multiplex PCR; TCRdb's copy keeps in-frame clones and lacks some. That table supplies the V and J calls and clone size; D and trimming were determined from the DNA. The sample has around 40,000 clones, about 90% seen once; the top ten hold about 13%. Trimming cost V 5 bases and J 7 bases, with 17 bases left between them. The CDR3 is 15 residues long. Germline V lookup: CDR1 KGHDR, CDR2 SFDVKD. The source is a human donor in a cohort sampled during active COVID-19. The sample consisted of peripheral blood. This chain links TRBV24-1 with TRBJ2-1, with D possibly matching TRBD1 (5 bases). The CDR3, as DNA: TGTGCCACCAGTGCCCCTGGGGCCACAGCAAATGAGCAGTTCTTC. This gives the protein CATSAPGATANEQFF.